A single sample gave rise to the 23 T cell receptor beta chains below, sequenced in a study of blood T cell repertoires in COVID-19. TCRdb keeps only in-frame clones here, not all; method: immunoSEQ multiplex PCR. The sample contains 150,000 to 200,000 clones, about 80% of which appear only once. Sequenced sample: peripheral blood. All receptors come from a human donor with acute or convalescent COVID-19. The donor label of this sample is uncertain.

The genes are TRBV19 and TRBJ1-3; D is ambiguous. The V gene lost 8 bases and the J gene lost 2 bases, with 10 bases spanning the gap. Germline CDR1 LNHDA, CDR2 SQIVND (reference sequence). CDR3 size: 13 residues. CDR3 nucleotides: TGTGCCAGTGCGCCTCTTGCTGGAAACACCATATATTTT. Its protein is CASAPLAGNTIYF.

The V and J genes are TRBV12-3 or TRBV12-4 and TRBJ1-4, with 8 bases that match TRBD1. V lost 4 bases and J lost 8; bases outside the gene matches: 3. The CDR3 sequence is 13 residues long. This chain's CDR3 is CASSSDRAEKLFF. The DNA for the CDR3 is TGTGCCAGCAGTTCGGACAGGGCAGAAAAACTGTTTTTT.

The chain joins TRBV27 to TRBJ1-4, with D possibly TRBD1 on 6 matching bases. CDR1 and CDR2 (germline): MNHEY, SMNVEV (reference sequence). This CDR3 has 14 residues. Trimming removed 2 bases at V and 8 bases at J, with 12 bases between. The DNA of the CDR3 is TGTGCCAGCAGTTTAATGGGGGCTGGCGAAAAACTGTTTTTT. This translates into CASSLMGAGEKLFF. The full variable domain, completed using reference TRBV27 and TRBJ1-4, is EAQVTQNPRYLITVTGKKLTVTCSQNMNHEYMSWYRQDPGLGLRQIYYSMNVEVTDKGDVPEGYKVSRKEKRNFPLILESPSPNQTSLYFCASSLMGAGEKLFFGSGTQLSVL.

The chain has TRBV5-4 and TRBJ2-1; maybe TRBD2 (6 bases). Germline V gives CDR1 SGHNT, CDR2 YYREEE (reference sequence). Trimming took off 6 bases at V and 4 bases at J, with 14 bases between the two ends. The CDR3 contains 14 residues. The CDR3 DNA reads TGTGCCAGCAATCCACGGGACTTTTACAATGAGCAGTTCTTC. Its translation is CASNPRDFYNEQFF.

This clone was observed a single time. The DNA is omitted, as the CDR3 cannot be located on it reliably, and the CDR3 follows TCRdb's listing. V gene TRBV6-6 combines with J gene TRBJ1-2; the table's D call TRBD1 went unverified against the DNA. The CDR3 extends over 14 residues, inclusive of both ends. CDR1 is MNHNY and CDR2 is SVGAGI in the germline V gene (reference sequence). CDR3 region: CASSSSTDNYGYTF.

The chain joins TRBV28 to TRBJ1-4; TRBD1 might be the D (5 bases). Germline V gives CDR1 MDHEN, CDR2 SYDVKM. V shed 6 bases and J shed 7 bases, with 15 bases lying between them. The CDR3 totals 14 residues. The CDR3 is CASRPAGWGEKLFF. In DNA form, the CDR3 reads TGTGCCAGCAGACCGGCAGGGTGGGGTGAAAAACTGTTTTTT. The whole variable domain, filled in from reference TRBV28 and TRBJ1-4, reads DVKVTQSSRYLVKRTGEKVFLECVQDMDHENMFWYRQDPGLGLRLIYFSYDVKMKEKGDIPEGYSVSREKKERFSLILESASTNQTSMYLCASRPAGWGEKLFFGSGTQLSVL.

CDR3 protein: CASSRDRANSPLHF. CDR3 nucleotide sequence: TGTGCCAGCAGCAGGGACAGGGCTAATTCACCCCTCCACTTT. The rearrangement joins TRBV6-6 to TRBJ1-6, with TRBD1 matching 9 bases. V shed 6 bases, J shed 6 bases, and the junction held 3 bases outside the gene matches. The CDR3 contains 14 residues. CDR1 is MNHNY, CDR2 SVGAGI, per germline (reference sequence).

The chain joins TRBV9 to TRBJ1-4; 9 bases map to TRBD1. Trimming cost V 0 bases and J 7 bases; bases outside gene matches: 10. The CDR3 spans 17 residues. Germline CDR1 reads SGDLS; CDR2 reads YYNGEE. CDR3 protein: CASSVDRGQSFGEKLFF. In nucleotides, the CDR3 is TGTGCCAGCAGCGTAGACAGGGGGCAGTCGTTTGGTGAAAAACTGTTTTTT.

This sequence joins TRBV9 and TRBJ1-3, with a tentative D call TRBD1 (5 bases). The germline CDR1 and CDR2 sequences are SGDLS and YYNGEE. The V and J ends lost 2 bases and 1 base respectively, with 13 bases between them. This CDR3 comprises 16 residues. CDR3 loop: CASSVRADTSGNTIYF. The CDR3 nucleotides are TGTGCCAGCAGCGTCCGCGCGGACACATCTGGAAACACCATATATTTT.

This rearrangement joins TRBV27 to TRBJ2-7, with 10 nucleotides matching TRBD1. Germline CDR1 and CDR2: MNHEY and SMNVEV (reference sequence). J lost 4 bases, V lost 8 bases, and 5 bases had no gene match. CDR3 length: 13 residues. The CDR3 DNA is TGTGCCAGCGGCCGGGACAGGGGTTACGAGCAGTACTTC. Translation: CASGRDRGYEQYF.

CDR3 bases: TGTGCCAGCAGGTTCCCGGGACTAGCGGCCGGTAGGACCGGGGAGCTGTTTTTT. The encoded protein is CASRFPGLAAGRTGELFF. The chain recombines TRBV11-2 with TRBJ2-2, with 11 positions matching TRBD2. V lost 6 bases, J lost 5 bases, and 14 bases stayed unmatched. CDR1 and CDR2 (germline): SGHAT, FQNNGV. CDR3 length: 18 residues.

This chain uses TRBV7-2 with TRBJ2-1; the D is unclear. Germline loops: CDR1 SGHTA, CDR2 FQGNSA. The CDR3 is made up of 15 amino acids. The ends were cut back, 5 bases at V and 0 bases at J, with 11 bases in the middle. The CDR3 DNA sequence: TGTGCCAGCAGCCTAGGGCCCCTCTCCTACAATGAGCAGTTCTTC. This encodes CASSLGPLSYNEQFF.

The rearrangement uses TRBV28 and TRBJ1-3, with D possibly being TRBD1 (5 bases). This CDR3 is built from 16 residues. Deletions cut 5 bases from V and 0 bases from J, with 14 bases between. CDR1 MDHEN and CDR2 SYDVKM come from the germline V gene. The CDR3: CASSHGGGYSGNTIYF. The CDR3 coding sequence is TGTGCCAGCAGTCACGGGGGGGGGTACTCTGGAAACACCATATATTTT.

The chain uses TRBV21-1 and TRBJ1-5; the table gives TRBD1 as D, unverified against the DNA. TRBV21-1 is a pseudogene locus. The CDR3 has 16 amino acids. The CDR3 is CASSKEGRGWNQPQHF. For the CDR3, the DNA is TGTGCCAGCAGCAAAGAGGGTAGGGGGTGGAATCAGCCCCAGCATTTT.

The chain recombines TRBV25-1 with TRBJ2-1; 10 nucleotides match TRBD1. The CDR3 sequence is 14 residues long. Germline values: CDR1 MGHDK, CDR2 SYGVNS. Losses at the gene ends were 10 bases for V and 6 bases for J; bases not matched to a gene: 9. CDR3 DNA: TGTGCCACCCAGAGGACAGGGGGAATCAATGAGCAGTTCTTC. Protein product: CATQRTGGINEQFF.

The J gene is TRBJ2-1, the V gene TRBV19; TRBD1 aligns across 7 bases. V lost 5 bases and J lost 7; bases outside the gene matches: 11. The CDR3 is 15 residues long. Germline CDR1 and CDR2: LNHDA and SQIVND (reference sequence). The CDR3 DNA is TGTGCCAGTAGTGGGCCGGGGCAGGGGGTGAATGAGCAGTTCTTC. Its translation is CASSGPGQGVNEQFF.

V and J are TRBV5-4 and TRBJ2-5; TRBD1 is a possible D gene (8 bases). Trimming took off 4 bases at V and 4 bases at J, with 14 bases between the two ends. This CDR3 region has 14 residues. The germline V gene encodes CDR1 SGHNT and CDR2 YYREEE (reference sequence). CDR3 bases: TGTGCCAGCAGCATACAGGGGGGGGTAGAGACCCAGTACTTC. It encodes CASSIQGGVETQYF.

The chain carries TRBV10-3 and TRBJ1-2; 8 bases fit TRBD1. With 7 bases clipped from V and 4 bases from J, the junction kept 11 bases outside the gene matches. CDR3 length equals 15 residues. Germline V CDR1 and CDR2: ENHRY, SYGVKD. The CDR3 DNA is TGTGCCATCATCCTTGGGACAGGTTATATCTATGGCTACACCTTC. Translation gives CAIILGTGYIYGYTF.

The CDR3 DNA reads TGTGCCAGTAGGCTCTCGGAGGCCGGGGAAAAACTGTTTTTT. It is translated as CASRLSEAGEKLFF. The chain joins TRBV19 to TRBJ1-4; D gene unclear. Deletions cut 6 bases from V and 8 bases from J, with 16 bases between. Germline V CDR1 and CDR2: LNHDA, SQIVND (reference sequence). CDR3 length: 14 residues. Drawing the rest from reference TRBV19 and TRBJ1-4, the complete variable domain is DGGITQSPKYLFRKEGQNVTLSCEQNLNHDAMYWYRQDPGQGLRLIYYSQIVNDFQKGDIAEGYSVSREKKESFPLTVTSAQKNPTAFYLCASRLSEAGEKLFFGSGTQLSVL.

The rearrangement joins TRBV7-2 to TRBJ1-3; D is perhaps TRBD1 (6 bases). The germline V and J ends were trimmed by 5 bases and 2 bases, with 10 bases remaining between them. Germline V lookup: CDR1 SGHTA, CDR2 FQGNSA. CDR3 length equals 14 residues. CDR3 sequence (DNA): TGTGCCAGCAGCGTACGGACAGCTGGAAACACCATATATTTT. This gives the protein CASSVRTAGNTIYF.

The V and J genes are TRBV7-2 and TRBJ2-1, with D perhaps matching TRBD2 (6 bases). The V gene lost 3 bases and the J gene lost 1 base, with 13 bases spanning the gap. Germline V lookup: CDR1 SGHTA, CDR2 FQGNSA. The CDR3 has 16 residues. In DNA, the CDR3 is TGTGCCAGCAGCTTGGAGGGCAGTGTTTCCTACAATGAGCAGTTCTTC. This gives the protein CASSLEGSVSYNEQFF.

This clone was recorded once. The CDR3 region is CASNGQYGNTEAFF. In nucleotides, the CDR3 is TGTGCCAGTAACGGACAGTACGGGAACACTGAAGCTTTCTTT. The J gene is TRBJ1-1, the V gene TRBV19; possible D gene TRBD1, 6 bases. Trimming took off 7 bases at V and 1 base at J, with 13 bases between the two ends. This CDR3 spans 14 amino acids. CDR1 LNHDA and CDR2 SQIVND come from the germline V gene (reference sequence).

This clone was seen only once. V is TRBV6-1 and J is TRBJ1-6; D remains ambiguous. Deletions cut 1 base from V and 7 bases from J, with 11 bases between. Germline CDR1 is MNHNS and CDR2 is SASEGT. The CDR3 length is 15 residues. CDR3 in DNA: TGTGCCAGCAGTGAAGTCCGGGCGGGGAATTCACCCCTCCACTTT. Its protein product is CASSEVRAGNSPLHF.